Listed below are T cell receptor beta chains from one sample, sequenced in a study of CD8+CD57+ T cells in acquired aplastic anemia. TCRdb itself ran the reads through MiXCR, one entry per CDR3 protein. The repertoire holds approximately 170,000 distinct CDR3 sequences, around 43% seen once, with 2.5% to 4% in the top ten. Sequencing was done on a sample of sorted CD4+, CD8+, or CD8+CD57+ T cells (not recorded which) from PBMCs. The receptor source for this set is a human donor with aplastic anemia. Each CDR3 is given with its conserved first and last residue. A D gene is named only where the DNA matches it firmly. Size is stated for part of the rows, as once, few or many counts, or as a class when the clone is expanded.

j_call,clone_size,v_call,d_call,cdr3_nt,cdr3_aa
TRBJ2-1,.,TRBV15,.,TGTGCCACCAGCAGAGGACAGGTAAACAATGAGCAGTTCTTC,CATSRGQVNNEQFF
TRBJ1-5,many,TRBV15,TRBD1,TGTGCCACCAGCAGAGAGACAGGGGGGAGCAATCAGCCCCAGCATTTT,CATSRETGGSNQPQHF
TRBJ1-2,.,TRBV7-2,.,TGTGCCAGCGGCATTCGTTTGGACAGCGGGGATGGCTACACCTTC,CASGIRLDSGDGYTF
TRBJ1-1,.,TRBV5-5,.,TGTGCCAGCAGGATCGAACTCACTGAAGCTTTCTTT,CASRIELTEAFF
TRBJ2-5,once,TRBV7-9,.,TGTGCCAGCACCCTTACGGCGGGAGAGACCCAGTACTTC,CASTLTAGETQYF
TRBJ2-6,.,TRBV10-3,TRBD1,TGTGCCATCGGCCGGGACAGCGGACTTGCCAACGTCCTGACTTTC,CAIGRDSGLANVLTF
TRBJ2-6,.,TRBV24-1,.,TGTGCCACCAGTGATACTGGGTTTGGGGCCAACGTCCTGACTTTC,CATSDTGFGANVLTF
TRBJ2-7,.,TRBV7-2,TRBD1,TGTGCCAGCTCAGGGGGTCCCTACGAGCAGTACTTC,CASSGGPYEQYF
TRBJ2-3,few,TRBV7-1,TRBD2,TGTGCCAGCAGCTCAAACGGACTAGCGGGGGGGCCGGTAGGGGATACAGATACGCAGTATTTT,CASSSNGLAGGPVGDTDTQYF
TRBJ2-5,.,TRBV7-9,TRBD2,TGTGCCAGCACCGGGGGACTAGCGGGGGATGCGGCCCAGTACTTC,CASTGGLAGDAAQYF
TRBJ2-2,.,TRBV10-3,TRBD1,TGTGCCATCAGCCCGGGACAGGGAGCCGGGGAGCTGTTTTTT,CAISPGQGAGELFF
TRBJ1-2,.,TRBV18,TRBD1,TGTGCCAGCTCACCGAAGGGACAGGCTGGCTACACCTTC,CASSPKGQAGYTF
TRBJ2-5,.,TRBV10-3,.,TGTGCCACCAGTGAGAGCAGAGGAGGAGAGACCCAGTACTTC,CATSESRGGETQYF
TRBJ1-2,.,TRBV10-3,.,TGTGCCATCGGCCAGGACATGGGTGACACCGGGGGCTACACCTTC,CAIGQDMGDTGGYTF
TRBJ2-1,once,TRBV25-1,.,TGTGCCAGCAGTGCGGAGGGGCGCGGGTCCTACAATGAGCAGTTCTTC,CASSAEGRGSYNEQFF
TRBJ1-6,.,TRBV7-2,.,TGTGCCAGCAGCCTAGACGGTCATAATTCACCCCTCCACTTT,CASSLDGHNSPLHF
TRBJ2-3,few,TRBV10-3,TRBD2,TGTGCCATCAGGGGGACTAGCGATACAGATACGCAGTATTTT,CAIRGTSDTDTQYF
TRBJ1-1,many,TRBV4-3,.,TGCGCCAGCAGCCAAAAAATGAACACTGAAGCTTTCTTT,CASSQKMNTEAFF
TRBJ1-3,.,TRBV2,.,TGTGCCAGCAGTGATGGGGCGAGGGCGGACACCATACATTTT,CASSDGARADTIHF
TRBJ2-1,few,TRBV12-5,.,TGTGCTAGTGGTCCCCTGGGAGGAGTAGGGTACAATGAGCAGTTCTTC,CASGPLGGVGYNEQFF
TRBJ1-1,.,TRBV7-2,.,TGTGCCAGCAGCCAAGGCAGGGAGAACACTGAAGCTTTCTTT,CASSQGRENTEAFF
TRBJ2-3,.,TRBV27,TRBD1,TGTGCCAGCAGTTTGACCGGGACAGGAGCAGATACGCAGTATTTT,CASSLTGTGADTQYF
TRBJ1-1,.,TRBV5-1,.,TGCGCCAGCAGCTTGGCATCGGTGAACACTGAAGCTTCCTTT,CASSLASVNTEASF
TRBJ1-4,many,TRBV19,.,TGTGCCACCTCCAGGGGCGTAAGGGATGAAAAACTGTTTTTT,CATSRGVRDEKLFF
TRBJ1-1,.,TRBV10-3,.,TGTGCCATCAGTGACAGGGATGGGTCGGACACTGAAGCTTTCTTT,CAISDRDGSDTEAFF
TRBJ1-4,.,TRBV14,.,TGTGCCAGCAGCCCACGCACCATAACTAATGAAAAACTGTTTTTT,CASSPRTITNEKLFF
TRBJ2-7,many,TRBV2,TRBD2,TGTGCCAGCAGCCCCCCCGGGGGGGCTCGGGAGCAGTACTTC,CASSPPGGAREQYF
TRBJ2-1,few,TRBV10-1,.,TGCGCCAGCAGTGGTACCGGGACACTTAACAATGAGCAGTTCTTC,CASSGTGTLNNEQFF
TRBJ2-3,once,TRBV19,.,TGTGCCAGTAACGGGGGGCGCACAGATACGCAGTATTTT,CASNGGRTDTQYF
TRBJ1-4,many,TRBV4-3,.,TGCGCCAGCAGCCAAGGGACAGTCAATGAAAAACTGTTTTTT,CASSQGTVNEKLFF
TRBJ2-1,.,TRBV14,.,TGTGCCAGCAGCCAAGGGATCGGAAATGACAGGAGGGAACAAAAGAGGGATGAGCAGTTCTTC,CASSQGIGNDRREQKRDEQFF
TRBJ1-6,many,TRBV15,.,TGTGCCACCAGGAGGGACCCTTATAATTCACCCCTCCACTTT,CATRRDPYNSPLHF
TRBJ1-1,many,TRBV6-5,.,TGTGCCAGCAATCGGGGGCATACGAACACTGAAGCTTTCTTT,CASNRGHTNTEAFF
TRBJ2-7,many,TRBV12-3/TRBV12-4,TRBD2,TGTGCCAGCACTCAAGACCCAGGCCGAGCGGGGTCCTACGAGCAGTACTTC,CASTQDPGRAGSYEQYF
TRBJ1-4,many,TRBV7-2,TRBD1,TGTGCCAGCAGCGGCAGGACAGGGAAGGGTGAAAAACTGTTTTTT,CASSGRTGKGEKLFF